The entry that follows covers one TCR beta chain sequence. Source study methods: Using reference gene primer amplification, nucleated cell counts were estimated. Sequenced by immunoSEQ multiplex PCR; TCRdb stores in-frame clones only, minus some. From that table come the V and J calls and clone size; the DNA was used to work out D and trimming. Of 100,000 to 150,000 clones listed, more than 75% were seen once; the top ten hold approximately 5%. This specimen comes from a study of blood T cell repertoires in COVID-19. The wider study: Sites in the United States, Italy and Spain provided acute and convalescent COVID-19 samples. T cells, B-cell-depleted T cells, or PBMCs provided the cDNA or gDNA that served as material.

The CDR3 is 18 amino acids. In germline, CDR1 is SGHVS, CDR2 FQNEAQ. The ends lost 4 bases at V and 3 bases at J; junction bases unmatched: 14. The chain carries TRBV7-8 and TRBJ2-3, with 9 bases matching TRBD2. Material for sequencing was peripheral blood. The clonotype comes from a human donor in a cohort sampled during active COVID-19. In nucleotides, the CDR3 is TGTGCCAGCAGCTCCCAACAGAATATAGCGGGAGCGACAGATACGCAGTATTTT. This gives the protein CASSSQQNIAGATDTQYF.